The clone carrying this T cell receptor (beta chain) was recorded a few times. These data come from a study of blood T cell repertoires in COVID-19. The repertoire was sequenced with immunoSEQ multiplex PCR; TCRdb's copy has only in-frame clones and lacks some. The sample yields roughly 86,000 clones, 85% seen once. The V segment lost 4 bases and the J segment 3 bases; nucleotides outside the gene matches: 4. Germline V gene lookup returns CDR1 SGHTA and CDR2 FQGTGA. The CDR3 totals 16 residues. This chain links TRBV7-3 with TRBJ2-3; TRBD2 matches at 13 bases. The sequenced sample consisted of peripheral blood. This receptor was obtained from a man over 45 with acute or convalescent COVID-19. CDR3 DNA sequence: TGTGCCAGCAGCTCTGGGACTAGCGGGATAACAGATACGCAGTATTTT. Translating gives CASSSGTSGITDTQYF.